This TCR beta chain is drawn from a study of CD8 T cells in ankylosing spondylitis. Study-level points and caveats: Before this, some motif variants had been reported in reactive arthritis synovial fluid and blood. Reportedly, matched ankylosing spondylitis synovial fluid was significantly enriched for disease-linked clones. Clones linked with disease were CD8+ and fairly uncommon in the peripheral blood. Roughly 8 highly homologous variants made up a TCR beta motif, and this motif appeared characteristic of ankylosing spondylitis blood.

The CDR3 contains 12 residues. Looked up from germline, CDR1 is MNHEY and CDR2 is SMNVEV (reference sequence). V lost 4 bases to trimming and J lost 7 bases; unmatched junction nucleotides: 2. Libraries for TCR beta were made by quantitative 5'-RACE with molecular barcodes. TCRdb recomputed calls from the 5' RACE reads with MiXCR, one row per CDR3 protein. The sample records fewer than 250,000 distinct CDR3 sequences, 18% being singletons. Comments on this clonotype: The antigen remains unidentified.

J is TRBJ1-2 and V is TRBV27, with 8 bases identical to TRBD1. The receptor comes from a male donor with ankylosing spondylitis. Sequencing was carried out using blood, either unsorted or a sorted T cell fraction (not recorded which). CDR3 protein: CASSSGGVGYTF. The CDR3 DNA sequence: TGTGCCAGCAGTTCAGGGGGCGTTGGCTACACCTTC.